Listed here are 28 T cell receptor beta chains from one sample, sequenced in a study of Ad26.COV2.S vaccination and SARS-CoV-2 variants (dated by TCRdb to the early 2020s). The library came from the immunoSEQ multiplex PCR assay. TCRdb provides this immuneACCESS table in a form limited to in-frame rearrangements. Some clones are lacking; in checked studies, under half of them reflect an unresolved V gene, and why the rest are absent is not known. Counted in this sample were roughly 300,000 clones; 85% to 90% of them appeared once. The top ten constitute 5% of the sample. The treatment or condition label for this specimen denotes: over 15 received Ad26.COV2.S at low or high dose, single or two shots; roughly five received placebo; per-sample allocation not given. Repertoires of vaccine and placebo recipients were sequenced from samples collected on day 63 after the first injection. Source: peripheral blood, taken in a trial of Ad26.COV2.S vaccine versus placebo. These receptors were taken from a person aged 18-65 years who received the Ad26.COV2.S COVID-19 vaccine or a placebo.

The CDR3 loop is CASSPTYRGTEAFF. CDR3 nucleotide sequence: TGTGCCAGCAGTCCAACTTACAGGGGTACTGAAGCTTTCTTT. The J gene is TRBJ1-1, the V gene TRBV6-5; 7 positions agree with TRBD1. This CDR3 is 14 amino acids long. Germline CDR1 and CDR2: MNHEY and SVGAGI. V dropped 5 bases and J dropped 5; count of bases not matched to a gene: 8.

This clone has more than one count but fewer than ten. This chain connects TRBV5-1 to TRBJ1-2, with unresolved D. The germline V gene has CDR1 SGHRS and CDR2 YFSETQ. The CDR3 has 14 residues. Trimming left V 0 bases short and J 2 bases short, with 8 bases between. CDR3 sequence reads: CASSLAPDNYGYTF. CDR3 sequence (DNA): TGCGCCAGCAGCTTGGCGCCAGACAACTATGGCTACACCTTC.

V usage is TRBV28 and J usage is TRBJ2-7, with 7 nucleotides matching TRBD1. The germline V gene encodes CDR1 MDHEN and CDR2 SYDVKM. V was pared by 6 bases and J by 6 bases, with 14 bases of the junction left unmatched. There are 15 residues in the CDR3. The CDR3 DNA reads as TGTGCCAGCAGAGAGACAGGGCGGATGGGGTCCGAGCAGTACTTC. As protein: CASRETGRMGSEQYF.

The chain recombines TRBV6-5 with TRBJ2-7, with TRBD1 matching over 9 bases. The junction had 7 bases not matched to a gene; V was cut back by 6 bases and J by 4 bases. The CDR3 spans 14 residues. Germline lookup yields CDR1 MNHEY and CDR2 SVGAGI. CDR3 bases: TGTGCCAGCAGCCGAATGGACAGGGGTTACGAGCAGTACTTC. The encoded protein is CASSRMDRGYEQYF.

This clone was seen just once. This chain connects TRBV6-5 to TRBJ1-2; weak D call: TRBD1 (5 bases). This CDR3 has 11 residues. CDR1 and CDR2 from the germline V gene are MNHEY and SVGAGI. V lost 6 bases to trimming and J lost 9 bases, with 11 bases between them. The CDR3 protein is CASSRDERYTF. CDR3 bases: TGTGCCAGCAGCAGGGACGAGCGCTACACCTTC.

The chain recombines TRBV7-9 with TRBJ2-1; 11 bases are shared with TRBD2. V was pared by 5 bases and J by 5 bases, with 8 bases of the junction left unmatched. CDR3 length: 16 amino acids. Germline V gives CDR1 SEHNR, CDR2 FQNEAQ (reference sequence). The CDR3: CASSRLLAGEDNEQFF. CDR3 DNA: TGTGCCAGCAGCCGACTACTAGCGGGAGAGGACAATGAGCAGTTCTTC.

As DNA, the CDR3 is TGTGCCAGCAAAAGACAGGGGAACACTGAAGCTTTCTTT. Translated, it gives CASKRQGNTEAFF. V usage is TRBV2 and J usage is TRBJ1-1; 7 bases match TRBD1. V shed 7 bases and J 1 base; nucleotides not matched to a gene: 3. Germline-derived CDR1 and CDR2 are SNHLY and FYNNEI. The CDR3 consists of 13 residues.

The V and J genes are TRBV9 and TRBJ1-2; a possible D gene is TRBD1 (5 bases). V dropped 0 bases and J dropped 1 base, with 13 bases sitting between them. CDR1 SGDLS and CDR2 YYNGEE come from the germline V gene. The CDR3 totals 16 residues. This CDR3 reads CASSVGPGGGNYGYTF. The DNA for the CDR3 is TGTGCCAGCAGCGTAGGCCCCGGCGGGGGTAACTATGGCTACACCTTC.

V and J are TRBV18 and TRBJ1-2; D gene uncertain. Germline V gene sequence: CDR1 KGHSH, CDR2 LQKENI. V was clipped by 2 bases and J by 2 bases, with 21 bases between them. CDR3 size: 18 residues. The CDR3 here is CASSPKAGFRDQNYGYTF. CDR3 coding DNA: TGTGCCAGCTCACCAAAGGCTGGCTTCAGAGACCAGAACTATGGCTACACCTTC.

This clone showed up just a few times. The chain combines TRBV4-1 with TRBJ1-3; unclear D gene. The CDR3 loop spans 16 amino acids. V was pared by 0 bases and J by 1 base, with 10 bases between. Germline assignment: CDR1 MGHRA and CDR2 YSYEKL. The CDR3 DNA sequence: TGCGCCAGCAGCCAAGAAACTGATTTTTCTGGAAACACCATATATTTT. As protein: CASSQETDFSGNTIYF.

The chain employs TRBV7-2 and TRBJ2-5, with 12 bases aligning to TRBD2. V lost 5 bases and J lost 3; bases outside the gene matches: 4. CDR1 is SGHTA, CDR2 FQGNSA, per germline. The CDR3 has 15 amino acids. The CDR3 loop is CASSPRLAGEETQYF. The CDR3 DNA sequence: TGTGCCAGCAGCCCGCGACTAGCGGGAGAAGAGACCCAGTACTTC.

There are a few counts of this clone. The chain recombines TRBV19 with TRBJ1-5; 8 nucleotides match TRBD1. The CDR3 has 16 amino acids. The germline V gene has CDR1 LNHDA and CDR2 SQIVND (reference sequence). The J segment lost 2 bases and the V segment lost 6 bases, leaving 9 bases of the junction unmatched. In DNA, the CDR3 is TGTGCCAGTAGCTCCGGGGACAGGACTGGCAATCAGCCCCAGCATTTT. Its translation: CASSSGDRTGNQPQHF. Looking up the rest from reference TRBV19 and TRBJ1-5 gives the full variable domain: DGGITQSPKYLFRKEGQNVTLSCEQNLNHDAMYWYRQDPGQGLRLIYYSQIVNDFQKGDIAEGYSVSREKKESFPLTVTSAQKNPTAFYLCASSSGDRTGNQPQHFGDGTRLSIL.

V usage is TRBV2 and J usage is TRBJ2-1, with a weak D call TRBD2 (6 bases). In germline, CDR1 is SNHLY, CDR2 FYNNEI. This CDR3 is built from 14 residues. V lost 6 bases and J lost 6, with 15 bases in between. Here the CDR3 DNA reads TGTGCCAGCAGGAGGGTAGGGACTGCCAATGAGCAGTTCTTC. Its translation is CASRRVGTANEQFF.

The V gene is TRBV14, the J gene TRBJ1-1, with D possibly matching TRBD1 (5 bases). CDR3 length: 14 residues. Germline V gene lookup returns CDR1 SGHDN and CDR2 FVKESK. V was clipped by 4 bases and J by 3 bases, with 12 bases between them. CDR3 bases: TGTGCCAGCAGCCCGACAGTCGGGCACACTGAAGCTTTCTTT. Amino acids: CASSPTVGHTEAFF. The full variable domain, rest sourced from reference TRBV14 and TRBJ1-1, is EAGVTQFPSHSVIEKGQTVTLRCDPISGHDNLYWYRRVMGKEIKFLLHFVKESKQDESGMPNNRFLAERTGGTYSTLKVQPAELEDSGVYFCASSPTVGHTEAFFGQGTRLTVV.

This clone was seen a handful of times. V usage is TRBV30 and J usage is TRBJ1-4; D gene ambiguous. V dropped 7 bases and J dropped 8 bases, with 14 bases sitting between them. This CDR3 is 12 amino acids long. Germline CDR1 reads GTSNPN; CDR2 reads SVGIG (reference sequence). CDR3 sequence (DNA): TGTGCCTTCGGCCGCAATGGCGAAAAACTGTTTTTT. This sequence encodes CAFGRNGEKLFF.

V gene TRBV5-5 combines with J gene TRBJ1-5; D may be TRBD1 (6 bases). CDR1 and CDR2 (germline): SGHKS, YYEKEE (reference sequence). This CDR3 contains 18 residues. Deletions cut 4 bases from V and 1 base from J, with 21 bases between. The CDR3 reads CASSPSQTGPRSNQPQHF. The CDR3 nucleotides read TGTGCCAGCAGCCCTAGCCAAACAGGGCCGAGGAGCAATCAGCCCCAGCATTTT.

The J gene is TRBJ2-3, the V gene TRBV6-1, with D possibly TRBD2 on 5 matching bases. The CDR3 totals 13 residues. Trimming shortened V by 2 bases and J by 10 bases, and 13 bases separated the two germline ends. The germline V gene encodes CDR1 MNHNS and CDR2 SASEGT. This CDR3 reads CASSESSRASQYF. The CDR3 nucleotides are TGTGCCAGCAGTGAATCATCGAGGGCCTCGCAGTATTTT.

The chain uses TRBV27 and TRBJ2-2; no firm D call. This CDR3 region has 13 residues. V shed 2 bases and J shed 10 bases, with 11 bases lying between them. CDR1 and CDR2 from the germline V gene are MNHEY and SMNVEV (reference sequence). As DNA, the CDR3 is TGTGCCAGCAGTTTAAATCGGGCCACGGAGCTGTTTTTT. Translating it yields CASSLNRATELFF.

This chain uses TRBV6-5 with TRBJ2-3; 12 nucleotides agree with TRBD2. Germline CDR1 is MNHEY and CDR2 is SVGAGI. The CDR3 has 14 amino acids. Germline trimming cut 6 bases from V and 5 bases from J; bases unmatched to any gene: 3. DNA of the CDR3: TGTGCCAGCAGCAAGACTAGCGGGGGAGATACGCAGTATTTT. The encoded protein is CASSKTSGGDTQYF.

This chain uses TRBV11-2 with TRBJ2-3; D unclear. Trimming took off 5 bases at V and 6 bases at J, with 6 bases between the two ends. Germline CDR1 reads SGHAT; CDR2 reads FQNNGV. The CDR3 totals 11 residues. CDR3 nucleotides: TGTGCCAGCAGCCCTTTCGATACGCAGTATTTT. Encoded protein: CASSPFDTQYF.

This chain joins TRBV6-5 and TRBJ1-1; TRBD1 might be the D (5 bases). V was trimmed by 6 bases and J by 6 bases, leaving 20 bases between them. The CDR3 length is 15 residues. Germline CDR1 and CDR2: MNHEY and SVGAGI. The CDR3 sequence is CASSPGNPHIPEAFF. The CDR3, as DNA: TGTGCCAGCAGCCCAGGGAACCCACATATTCCTGAAGCTTTCTTT.

V usage is TRBV4-1 and J usage is TRBJ2-7; TRBD1 aligns across 7 bases. Germline V gene lookup returns CDR1 MGHRA and CDR2 YSYEKL. Germline trimming cut 1 base from V and 2 bases from J; bases unmatched to any gene: 8. This CDR3 contains 16 residues. Here the CDR3 DNA reads TGCGCCAGCAGCCAAGCGGCCGGGACAGAGACCTACGAGCAGTACTTC. It specifies CASSQAAGTETYEQYF.

The gene calls are TRBV7-2 and TRBJ1-2; 8 bases align to TRBD1. With V trimmed by 3 bases and J by 8 bases, 8 bases remained unmatched. The V gene's germline CDR1 is SGHTA and CDR2 FQGNSA. The CDR3 extends over 14 amino acids. CDR3 loop: CASSFGTGLGGYTF. The CDR3 region has the DNA TGTGCCAGCAGCTTCGGGACAGGATTGGGCGGCTACACCTTC.

The V and J genes are TRBV11-2 and TRBJ1-3; D is ambiguous. V dropped 0 bases and J dropped 5 bases, with 5 bases sitting between them. Germline assignment: CDR1 SGHAT and CDR2 FQNNGV. CDR3 length: 13 residues. Written as DNA, the CDR3 is TGTGCCAGCAGCTTAGACAGAAGAAACACCATATATTTT. This codes for CASSLDRRNTIYF. Full variable domain (remainder filled in from reference TRBV11-2 and TRBJ1-3): EAGVAQSPRYKIIEKRQSVAFWCNPISGHATLYWYQQILGQGPKLLIQFQNNGVVDDSQLPKDRFSAERLKGVDSTLKIQPAKLEDSAVYLCASSLDRRNTIYFGEGSWLTVV.

CDR3 in DNA: TGTGCCTGGAGTGTTCAGGGAGTTGAGCAGTTCTTC. Translating it yields CAWSVQGVEQFF. The gene calls are TRBV30 and TRBJ2-1; D may match TRBD1 or TRBD2 (5 bases each). The CDR3 is 12 residues long. The ends were cut back, 0 bases at V and 9 bases at J, with 9 bases in the middle. CDR1 and CDR2 (germline): GTSNPN, SVGIG (reference sequence).

Written as DNA, the CDR3 is TGTGCCAGTAGGGTGACAGGCGGCAATGAGCAGTTCTTC. This sequence encodes CASRVTGGNEQFF. The genes are TRBV12-3 or TRBV12-4 and TRBJ2-1; D is perhaps TRBD1 (6 bases). The CDR3 has 13 residues. Trimming removed 9 bases at V and 6 bases at J, with 15 bases between.

The V gene is TRBV6-5, the J gene TRBJ1-5, with D possibly matching TRBD1 (5 bases). Trimming cost V 6 bases and J 2 bases, with 14 bases left between them. Germline values: CDR1 MNHEY, CDR2 SVGAGI. The CDR3 runs 15 residues. The DNA for the CDR3 is TGTGCCAGCAGCCCCGACAGTCTAGGCAATCAGCCCCAGCATTTT. It translates to CASSPDSLGNQPQHF.

The J gene is TRBJ2-3, the V gene TRBV28; 8 nucleotides match TRBD2. V was pared by 6 bases and J by 7 bases, with 9 bases of the junction left unmatched. The CDR3 spans 14 residues. Germline V gives CDR1 MDHEN, CDR2 SYDVKM. The CDR3 spells CASRKTSERNTQYF. In DNA form, the CDR3 reads TGTGCCAGCAGAAAGACTAGCGAACGAAATACGCAGTATTTT.